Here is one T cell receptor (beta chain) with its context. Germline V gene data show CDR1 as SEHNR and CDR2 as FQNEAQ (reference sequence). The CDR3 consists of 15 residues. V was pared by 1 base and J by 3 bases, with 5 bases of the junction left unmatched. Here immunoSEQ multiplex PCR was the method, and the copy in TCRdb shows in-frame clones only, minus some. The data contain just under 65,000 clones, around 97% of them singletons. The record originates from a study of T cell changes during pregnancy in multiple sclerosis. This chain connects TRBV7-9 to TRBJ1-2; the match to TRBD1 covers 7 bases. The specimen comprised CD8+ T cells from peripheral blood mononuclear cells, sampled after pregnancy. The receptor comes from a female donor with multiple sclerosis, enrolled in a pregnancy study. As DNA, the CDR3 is TGTGCCAGCAGCTTAGTTAAGGACAGGTACTATGGCTACACCTTC. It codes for CASSLVKDRYYGYTF.